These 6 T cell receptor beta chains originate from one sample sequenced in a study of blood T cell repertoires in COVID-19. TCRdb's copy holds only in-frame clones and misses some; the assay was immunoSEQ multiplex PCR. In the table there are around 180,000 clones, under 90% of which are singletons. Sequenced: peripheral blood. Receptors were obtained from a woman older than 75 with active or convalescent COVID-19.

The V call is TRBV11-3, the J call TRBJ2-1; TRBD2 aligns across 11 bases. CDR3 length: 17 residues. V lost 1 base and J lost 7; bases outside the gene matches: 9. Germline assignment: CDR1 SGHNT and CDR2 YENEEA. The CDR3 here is CASSLVSGRAKTNEQFF. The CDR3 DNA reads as TGTGCCAGCAGCTTAGTTAGCGGGAGGGCGAAGACGAATGAGCAGTTCTTC.

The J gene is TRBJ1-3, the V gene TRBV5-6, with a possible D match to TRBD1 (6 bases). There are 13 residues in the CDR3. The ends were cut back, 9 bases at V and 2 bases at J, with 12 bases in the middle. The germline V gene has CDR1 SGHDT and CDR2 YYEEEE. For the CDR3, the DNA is TGTGCCACCCAACAGGGTACTGGAAACACCATATATTTT. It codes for CATQQGTGNTIYF.

The CDR3 DNA reads as TGTGCCATCAGTGTGGCAGTTGTGGAACTGTTTTTT. Translated, it gives CAISVAVVELFF. This chain connects TRBV10-3 to TRBJ1-4; no reliable D call. The V gene's germline CDR1 is ENHRY and CDR2 SYGVKD. The CDR3 consists of 12 residues. V was clipped by 4 bases and J by 12 bases, with 12 bases between them.

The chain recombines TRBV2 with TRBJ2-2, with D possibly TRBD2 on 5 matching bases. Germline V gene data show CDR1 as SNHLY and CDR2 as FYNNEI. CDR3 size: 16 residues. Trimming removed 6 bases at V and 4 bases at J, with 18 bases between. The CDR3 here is CASSMGPNAGTGELFF. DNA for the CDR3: TGTGCCAGCAGCATGGGTCCAAACGCGGGCACCGGGGAGCTGTTTTTT.

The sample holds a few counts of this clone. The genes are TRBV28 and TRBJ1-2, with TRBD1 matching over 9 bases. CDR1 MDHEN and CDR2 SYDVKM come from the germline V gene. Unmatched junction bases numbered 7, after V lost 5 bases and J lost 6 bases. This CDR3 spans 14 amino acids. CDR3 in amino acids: CASSPIQGANGYTF. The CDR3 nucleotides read TGTGCCAGCAGTCCTATACAGGGGGCTAATGGCTACACCTTC.

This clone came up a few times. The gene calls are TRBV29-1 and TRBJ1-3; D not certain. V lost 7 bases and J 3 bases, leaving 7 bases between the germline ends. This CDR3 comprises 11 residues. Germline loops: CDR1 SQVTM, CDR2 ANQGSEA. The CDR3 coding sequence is TGCAGCGCCAGAAGTGGAAACACCATATATTTT. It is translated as CSARSGNTIYF.